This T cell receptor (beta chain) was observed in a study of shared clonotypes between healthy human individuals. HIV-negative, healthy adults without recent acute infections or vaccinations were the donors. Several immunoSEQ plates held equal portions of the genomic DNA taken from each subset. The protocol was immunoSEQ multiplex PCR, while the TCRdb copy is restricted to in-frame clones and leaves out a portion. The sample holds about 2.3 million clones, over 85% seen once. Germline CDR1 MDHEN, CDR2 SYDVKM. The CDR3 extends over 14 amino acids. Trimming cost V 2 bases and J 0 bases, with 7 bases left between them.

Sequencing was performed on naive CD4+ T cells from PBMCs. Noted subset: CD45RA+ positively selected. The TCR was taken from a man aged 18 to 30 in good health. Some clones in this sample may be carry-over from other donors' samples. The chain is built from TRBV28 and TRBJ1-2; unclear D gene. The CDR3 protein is CASSLGQTNYGYTF. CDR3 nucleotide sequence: TGTGCCAGCAGTTTAGGGCAGACTAACTATGGCTACACCTTC.